Following are 14 T cell receptor beta chains from one sample sequenced in a study of OX40 agonist ivuxolimab in advanced cancers. Sequencing used immunoSEQ multiplex PCR; TCRdb keeps in-frame clones, though not all of them. The top ten clones hold 2% to 2.5% of a sample with roughly 66,000 clones, around 83% of them seen once. Sequenced here: CD4+ or CD8+ T cells sorted from blood, sampled in a trial of the OX40 agonist ivuxolimab. The origin of the receptors is an adult with an advanced solid tumor such as melanoma, head and neck, liver or kidney cancer.

V usage is TRBV7-2 and J usage is TRBJ2-5; the match to TRBD1 covers 11 bases. The J call may be wrong; the DNA end is better matched by TRBJ2-7. This CDR3 spans 14 amino acids. Germline CDR1 reads SGHTA; CDR2 reads FQGNSA. The chain's CDR3 is CASSKDRGPYEQYF. The CDR3 bases are TGTGCCAGCAGCAAGGACAGGGGGCCCTACGAGCAGTACTTC.

V gene TRBV7-2 combines with J gene TRBJ2-1; 9 positions agree with TRBD2. V lost 4 bases to trimming and J lost 7 bases; unmatched junction nucleotides: 11. This CDR3 is 16 amino acids long. Germline V gives CDR1 SGHTA, CDR2 FQGNSA. CDR3 DNA sequence: TGTGCCAGCAGCTCCTTACTGGGCGGGAGGGCGAATGAGCAGTTCTTC. Translation gives CASSSLLGGRANEQFF.

The chain is built from TRBV19 and TRBJ1-1; D unclear. V was trimmed by 7 bases and J by 10 bases, leaving 19 bases between them. This CDR3 is 13 amino acids long. Looked up from germline, CDR1 is LNHDA and CDR2 is SQIVND (reference sequence). The CDR3 region has the DNA TGTGCCAGTACCTCGGGAGTAGGCATGACAGCTTTCTTT. Its translation is CASTSGVGMTAFF.

The V call is TRBV10-2, the J call TRBJ1-4; maybe TRBD1 (6 bases). The CDR3 length is 17 residues. V was clipped by 0 bases and J by 3 bases, with 14 bases between them. From germline, CDR1 is WSHSY and CDR2 SAAADI. The CDR3 loop reads CASSESTGRGSNEKLFF. The DNA of the CDR3 is TGCGCCAGCAGTGAGTCGACGGGGAGGGGGTCTAATGAAAAACTGTTTTTT.

The chain carries TRBV7-2 and TRBJ2-7, with TRBD2 matching over 10 bases. J gave up 3 bases and V 3 bases, and 8 bases lay outside the gene matches. CDR1 is SGHTA and CDR2 is FQGNSA in the germline V gene. This CDR3 has 16 amino acids. The CDR3 sequence is CASSFKPKREGYEQYF. The CDR3 nucleotides are TGTGCCAGCAGCTTCAAACCCAAGCGGGAGGGCTACGAGCAGTACTTC. Based on the CDR3 plus reference TRBV7-2 and TRBJ2-7, the full variable domain is GAGVSQSPSNKVTEKGKDVELRCDPISGHTALYWYRQSLGQGLEFLIYFQGNSAPDKSGLPSDRFSAERTGGSVSTLTIQRTQQEDSAVYLCASSFKPKREGYEQYFGPGTRLTVT.

The rearrangement joins TRBV10-1 to TRBJ2-1, with 9 bases that match TRBD1. Trimming took 7 bases from V and 5 from J; bases not matched to a gene: 12. Germline lookup yields CDR1 WNHNN and CDR2 SYGVQD (reference sequence). This CDR3 region has 16 residues. The CDR3 sequence is CASTREGTGFNNEQFF. Written as DNA, the CDR3 is TGCGCCAGCACCAGGGAGGGGACAGGGTTTAACAATGAGCAGTTCTTC.

The chain carries TRBV27 and TRBJ1-1; perhaps TRBD1 as D (6 bases). Germline CDR1 reads MNHEY; CDR2 reads SMNVEV (reference sequence). CDR3 length: 15 amino acids. V dropped 7 bases and J dropped 1 base, with 16 bases sitting between them. The CDR3 sequence is CASTLRGGGNTEAFF. CDR3 nucleotides: TGTGCCAGCACCCTGAGGGGGGGAGGGAACACTGAAGCTTTCTTT.

This clone has a handful of counts. The V call is TRBV6-5, the J call TRBJ2-1; 7 nucleotides match TRBD2. V dropped 5 bases and J dropped 5; count of bases not matched to a gene: 9. The CDR3 spans 15 residues. The V gene's germline CDR1 is MNHEY and CDR2 SVGAGI. CDR3 amino acids: CASSSRASGNNEQFF. DNA for the CDR3: TGTGCCAGCAGTAGTCGGGCTAGCGGAAACAATGAGCAGTTCTTC.

The chain employs TRBV28 and TRBJ1-4; D may be TRBD1 (6 bases). Looked up from germline, CDR1 is MDHEN and CDR2 is SYDVKM. The CDR3 runs to 15 residues. The V gene lost 5 bases and the J gene lost 8 bases, with 18 bases spanning the gap. CDR3: CASSKNRAVREKLFF. The CDR3 DNA is TGTGCCAGCAGTAAAAACAGGGCGGTAAGGGAAAAACTGTTTTTT.

The CDR3, as DNA: TGTGTCAGAAGCTTACCGGGACTAGCGGGAGGAAATTCCACCGGGGAGCTGTTTTTT. Translated, it gives CVRSLPGLAGGNSTGELFF. The rearrangement uses TRBV7-5 and TRBJ2-2; the table's D call, TRBD2, was not checked against the DNA. TRBV7-5 is a pseudogene locus. The CDR3 consists of 19 residues.

A single count supports this clone. V gene TRBV27 combines with J gene TRBJ2-5; D is unresolved. This CDR3 spans 11 amino acids. CDR1 and CDR2 from the germline V gene are MNHEY and SMNVEV (reference sequence). V lost 3 bases and J lost 9, with 8 bases in between. CDR3 sequence reads: CASSFPTAQYF. CDR3 DNA sequence: TGTGCCAGCAGTTTCCCAACGGCCCAGTACTTC.

The V call is TRBV5-1, the J call TRBJ2-7; 7 bases match TRBD2. The CDR3 is 13 residues long. Germline assignment: CDR1 SGHRS and CDR2 YFSETQ. The V gene end was trimmed by 0 bases and the J gene end by 3 bases; junction bases not matched to a gene: 0. CDR3 sequence: CASSLVAGYEQYF. CDR3 sequence (DNA): TGCGCCAGCAGCTTGGTAGCGGGCTACGAGCAGTACTTC.

The J gene is TRBJ1-1, the V gene TRBV2; no definite D call. CDR3 length equals 11 residues. Trimming took off 5 bases at V and 3 bases at J, with 4 bases between the two ends. Germline V CDR1 and CDR2: SNHLY, FYNNEI. The CDR3 bases are TGTGCCAGCAGTACGGACACTGAAGCTTTCTTT. Its translation is CASSTDTEAFF.

The chain has TRBV19 and TRBJ2-1; 8 positions agree with TRBD2. Germline V gene lookup returns CDR1 LNHDA and CDR2 SQIVND (reference sequence). The CDR3 sequence is 15 residues long. Trimming cost V 5 bases and J 4 bases; bases outside gene matches: 7. The CDR3 DNA follows: TGTGCCAGTAGTCCTACTAGCGGAGGTTACAATGAGCAGTTCTTC. Amino acids: CASSPTSGGYNEQFF.